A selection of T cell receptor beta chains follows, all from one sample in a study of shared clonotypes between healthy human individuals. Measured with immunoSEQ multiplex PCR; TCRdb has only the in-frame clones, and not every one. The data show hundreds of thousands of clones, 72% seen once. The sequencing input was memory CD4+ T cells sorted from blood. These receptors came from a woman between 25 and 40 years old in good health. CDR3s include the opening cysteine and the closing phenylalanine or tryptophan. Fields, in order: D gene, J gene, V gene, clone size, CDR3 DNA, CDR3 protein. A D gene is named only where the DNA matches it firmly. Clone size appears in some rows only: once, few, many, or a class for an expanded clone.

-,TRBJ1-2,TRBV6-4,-,TGTGCCAGCAGTGACTCGGCGGAGGGCGGGGGCTATGGCTACACCTTC,CASSDSAEGGGYGYTF
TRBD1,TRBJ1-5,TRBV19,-,TGTGCCAGTAGCAAGGGACAGGGAAACAATCAGCCCCAGCATTTT,CASSKGQGNNQPQHF
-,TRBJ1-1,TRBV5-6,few,TGTGCCAGCAGTTTCGGGGAGGGAACTGAAGCTTTCTTT,CASSFGEGTEAFF
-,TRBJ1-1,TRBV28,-,TGTGCCAGCAGTTTAGGGTGGTCAGGGATGAACACTGAAGCTTTCTTT,CASSLGWSGMNTEAFF
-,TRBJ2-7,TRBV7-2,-,TGTGCCAGCAGCTTAGCGTCGGCAAGCCTTCCCCACGAGCAGTACTTC,CASSLASASLPHEQYF
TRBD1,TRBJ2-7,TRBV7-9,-,TGTGCCAGCAGCTGGGGACAGGGCCCCGACGAGCAGTACTTC,CASSWGQGPDEQYF
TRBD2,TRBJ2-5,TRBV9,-,TGTGCCAGCAGCAGAGGACTAGCGGGTGGGGACCAAGAGACCCAGTACTTC,CASSRGLAGGDQETQYF
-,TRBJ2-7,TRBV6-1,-,TGTGCCAGCAGCGCCGACAGGTACTCCTACGAGCAGTACTTC,CASSADRYSYEQYF
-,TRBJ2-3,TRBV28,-,TGTGCCAGCGCCGGGGGCCACAGCACAGATACGCAGTATTTT,CASAGGHSTDTQYF
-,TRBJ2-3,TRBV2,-,TGTGCCAGCAGCTCTTCTAGAGATACGCAGTATTTT,CASSSSRDTQYF
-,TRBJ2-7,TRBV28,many,TGTGCCAGCAGTTTTTTGCAGGGTCCCTACGAGCAGTACTTC,CASSFLQGPYEQYF
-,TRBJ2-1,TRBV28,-,TGTGCCAGCGTTTCCGAGGCTTTGGGCAATGAGCAGTTCTTC,CASVSEALGNEQFF
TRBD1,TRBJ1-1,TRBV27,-,TGTGCCAGCAGAGCTGGACAGGGATGGCCCACTGAAGCTTTCTTT,CASRAGQGWPTEAFF
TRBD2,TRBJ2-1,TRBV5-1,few,TGCGCCAGCAGCCCAGGGACTAGCGGCGGTGAGCAGTTCTTC,CASSPGTSGGEQFF
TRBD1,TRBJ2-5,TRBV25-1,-,TGTGCCAGCAGTGAATCCGACAGGGAACAAGAGACCCAGTACTTC,CASSESDREQETQYF
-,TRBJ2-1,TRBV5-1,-,TGCGCCAGCAGCTTGGCGACAGCCGGGAATGAGCAGTTCTTC,CASSLATAGNEQFF
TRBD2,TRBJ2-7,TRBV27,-,TGTGCCAGCAGTTACTTGACTAGCGGGGGCTACGAGCAGTACTTC,CASSYLTSGGYEQYF
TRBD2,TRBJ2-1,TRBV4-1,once,TGCGCCAGCAGCCCCCCTAGCGGGGGCTCCTTGGGGGAGCAGTTCTTC,CASSPPSGGSLGEQFF
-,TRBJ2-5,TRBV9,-,TGTGCCAGCAGCGAGTCGGGTGCAGAGACCCAGTACTTC,CASSESGAETQYF
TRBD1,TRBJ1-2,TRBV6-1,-,TGTGCCAGCAGTCCACAGGGGACAGGGTACGGCTACACCTTC,CASSPQGTGYGYTF
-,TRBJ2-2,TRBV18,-,TGTGCCAGCTCACCTAACACCGGGGAGCTGTTTTTT,CASSPNTGELFF
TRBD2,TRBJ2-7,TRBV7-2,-,TGTGCCAGCAGCTCCTATACGGGAGGGTACAGCTCCTACGAGCAGTACTTC,CASSSYTGGYSSYEQYF
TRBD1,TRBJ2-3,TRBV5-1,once,TGCGCCAGCAGCTTGGGACAGGGTTTCACAGATACGCAGTATTTT,CASSLGQGFTDTQYF
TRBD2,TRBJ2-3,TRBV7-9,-,TGTGCCAGCAGCTTAACAACTAGCGGGAGTTATAGGACAGATACGCAGTATTTT,CASSLTTSGSYRTDTQYF